The clone carrying this T cell receptor beta chain was seen only a few times. Preparation of the TCRbeta library involved a method that used unique molecular identifiers. Via MiXCR, TCRdb re-called the PCR reads, giving one row per CDR3 protein. Of about 200,000 distinct CDR3 sequences listed, 7.5% to 9.5% were seen once; the top ten hold less than 40%. The CDR3 spans 14 residues. J lost 1 base, V lost 4 bases, and 4 bases had no gene match. The data were obtained in a study of T-cell reconstitution after alpha-beta-depleted transplantation in children. The V call is TRBV12-3 or TRBV12-4, the J call TRBJ2-7, with 7 bases identical to TRBD1. The starting material was PBMCs, mostly from graft donor cells, obtained 360 days after TCRalphabeta/CD19-depleted stem cell transplant. The sequence was obtained from a male patient aged 2-9 years who had a stem cell transplant for acute myeloid leukemia, so the T cells may come from the graft donor. The CDR3 loop is CASSSGRGSYEQYV. As DNA, the CDR3 is TGTGCCAGCAGTTCCGGCAGGGGGTCCTACGAGCAGTACGTC.